A single sample is the source of the 2 T cell receptor beta chains below, sequenced in a study of cytomegalovirus exposure and HLA in healthy donors. This PCR relied on a set of 60 Vbeta primers and 13 Jbeta primers. The method was immunoSEQ multiplex PCR; TCRdb's version includes in-frame clones alone and lacks a portion of them. The sample contains 200,000 or so clones, approximately 83% of which appear only once. The sample comprised PBMCs. The receptors originated from a boy aged 2-15 years in good health and CMV-seronegative.

The chain uses TRBV5-8 and TRBJ2-5, with D perhaps TRBD1 (5 bases). Germline-derived CDR1 and CDR2 are SGHTS and YDEGEE. CDR3 length: 11 residues. V was trimmed by 7 bases and J by 5 bases, leaving 9 bases between them. The CDR3 region has the DNA TGTGCCAGCGCAGGGTTGGAGACCCAGTACTTC. It encodes CASAGLETQYF.

The chain has TRBV5-7 and TRBJ1-1, with D possibly TRBD1 on 6 matching bases. TRBV5-7 is reported as an ORF; its role is uncertain. CDR3 length: 13 residues. The germline V and J ends were trimmed by 5 bases and 10 bases, with 18 bases remaining between them. CDR3 residues: CASSSDFGGAAFF. As DNA, the CDR3 is TGTGCCAGCAGTTCTGACTTTGGGGGCGCAGCTTTCTTT.